The rows below give T cell receptor beta chains drawn from one sample of a study of beta chain features in type 1 diabetes. Using immunoSEQ multiplex PCR, the repertoire was profiled, and TCRdb retains in-frame clones only, with some absent. Among hundreds of thousands of clones listed, about 14% were seen once. The sequenced sample was naive CD4+ T cells from blood. The source of these receptors is a man younger than 35 with type 1 diabetes. Each CDR3 is given with its conserved first and last residue. A D gene is named only where the DNA matches it firmly. Size is omitted from some rows. Given values are once, few, many or a class for expanded clones.

j_call,clone_size,d_call,v_call,cdr3_nt,cdr3_aa
TRBJ1-5,few,.,TRBV28,TGTGCCAGCAGCAATGGTCAGCCCCAGCATTTT,CASSNGQPQHF
TRBJ1-1,few,.,TRBV5-1,TGCGCCAGCAGCTTGGCAGCCCGAAGCACTGAAGCTTTCTTT,CASSLAARSTEAFF
TRBJ1-3,few,.,TRBV19,TGTGCCAGTAGTATCGGCAGGGAGAACTCTGGAAACACCATATATTTT,CASSIGRENSGNTIYF
TRBJ2-3,once,.,TRBV20-1,TGCAGTGCTAGAGATACGCAGTATTTT,CSARDTQYF
TRBJ2-7,few,TRBD2,TRBV5-1,TGCGCCAGCAGCTTGGCGGGAGGGGACGAGCAGTACTTC,CASSLAGGDEQYF
TRBJ2-2,few,.,TRBV28,TGTGCCAGCAGACTTGGCGGGGGCTCGAACACCGGGGAGCTGTTTTTT,CASRLGGGSNTGELFF
TRBJ2-5,.,TRBD1,TRBV29-1,TGCAGCGTTGGGAAGACAGGGGCATCGGAGACCCAGTACTTC,CSVGKTGASETQYF
TRBJ2-5,.,.,TRBV30,TGTGCCTGGAGTTCACAAAAAGCGGGGACCCAGTACTTC,CAWSSQKAGTQYF
TRBJ1-2,.,.,TRBV2,TGTGCCAGCAGTGACAGGGGTGACACCTTC,CASSDRGDTF
TRBJ2-1,few,.,TRBV5-4,TGTGCCAGCAGCTTTGGGGGTGGGTACAATGAGCAGTTCTTC,CASSFGGGYNEQFF
TRBJ2-1,few,TRBD1,TRBV2,TGTGCCAGCAGTGAAAAGGGGACAGACATACTCCCCTTCTCCTACAATGAGCAGTTCTTC,CASSEKGTDILPFSYNEQFF
TRBJ2-5,.,TRBD2,TRBV29-1,TGCAGCGCATTACTAGCGGGGAAGGGAGAGACCCAGTACTTC,CSALLAGKGETQYF
TRBJ2-7,.,TRBD2,TRBV5-1,TGCGCCAGCAGCGAGGGACTAGCGGGAGGGGACGGGCAGTACTTC,CASSEGLAGGDGQYF
TRBJ2-7,.,.,TRBV29-1,TGCAGCGTCTACGTAGCAGGGGACCGGAAGCAGTACTTC,CSVYVAGDRKQYF
TRBJ2-4,once,TRBD1,TRBV9,TGTGCCAGCAGCGTAGAAGGGACAGGGGGTTCCAAAAACATTCAGTACTTC,CASSVEGTGGSKNIQYF
TRBJ1-5,.,.,TRBV4-3,TGCGCCAGCAGCCAAGATGGGGCAGGGGTTCAGCCCCAGCATTTT,CASSQDGAGVQPQHF
TRBJ1-4,few,TRBD1,TRBV5-1,TGCGCCAGCAGCCCAACGACAGGGGCTAATGAAAAACTGTTTTTT,CASSPTTGANEKLFF
TRBJ1-1,.,.,TRBV7-9,TGTGCCAGCAGCCCACTTGTTGGGACGGGGACTGAAGCTTTCTTT,CASSPLVGTGTEAFF
TRBJ2-4,few,.,TRBV28,TGTGCCAGCAGTTCGAGGTCAGACATTCAGTACTTC,CASSSRSDIQYF
TRBJ2-5,.,.,TRBV27,TGTGCCAGCAGTCCCTCTATAGGAAAGTCGGAGACCCAGTACTTC,CASSPSIGKSETQYF
TRBJ2-5,few,.,TRBV7-9,TGTGCCAGCATGGCCCAGGAGACCCAGTACTTC,CASMAQETQYF
TRBJ2-1,.,TRBD2,TRBV18,TGTGCCAGCTCGCCCGGGGGGGGCAGATACAATGAGCAGTTCTTC,CASSPGGGRYNEQFF